A single sample gave rise to the 10 T cell receptor beta chains below, sequenced in a study of tumor-infiltrating lymphocytes in primary liver carcinoma. The input was around 500 ng total RNA; TCR beta cDNA was made from it with a constant-region primer. ARM-PCR was slightly modified, and three nested multiplex PCR rounds with it gave rise to the TCR beta libraries. Investigators reported that the first two PCR rounds, at 10 cycles each, used TRBV1-TRBV30 forward primers with a C-beta reverse primer. Via MiXCR, TCRdb re-called the multiplex PCR reads, giving one row per CDR3 protein. The sample includes 100,000 to 150,000 distinct CDR3 sequences, 64% seen only once; the top ten take roughly 8%. Co-extracting RNA and DNA was done with 20-30 mg of unsorted bulk tissue as input. Material for sequencing was liver tumor tissue from sampling region 3. Specified subset: tumor region T3, left-lateral pole. The source is a woman aged 60-75 years with primary liver carcinoma and hepatitis B virus infection.

Note on this clonotype: This may come from a read error, since a much larger clone is one base off. This rearrangement joins TRBV1 to TRBJ2-7; whether TRBD2, the table's D call, matches the DNA was not checked. TRBV1 is classified as a pseudogene. The CDR3 is 16 residues long. CDR3 nucleotide sequence: TGCACCAGCAGCCAAGACTCGGTAGCGGACTTCTACGAGCAGTACTTC. Its translation is CTSSQDSVADFYEQYF.

As to this clonotype: Compared with germline, one end of the junction differs, possibly owing to a read error. The chain joins TRBV29-1 to TRBJ2-1; 8 bases line up with TRBD1. The CDR3 runs to 12 residues. CDR1 and CDR2 from the germline V gene are SQVTM and ANQGSEA. CDR3 amino acids: CSEQGAGYEHFF. The CDR3 bases are TGCAGTGAGCAGGGGGCCGGGTATGAGCACTTCTTC.

Regarding this clonotype: One junction end disagrees with the germline gene, perhaps due to a read error. The chain recombines TRBV11-2 with TRBJ2-2; D perhaps matches TRBD2 (5 bases). CDR1 and CDR2 (germline): SGHAT, FQNNGV. CDR3 size: 12 residues. CDR3 sequence reads: CASRVNTGELSF. The CDR3 region has the DNA TGTGCCAGCAGGGTAAACACTGGGGAGCTGTCTTTT.

With respect to this clonotype: At one of its ends the junction is not consistent with the germline gene, which may arise from a read error. The rearrangement joins TRBV11-2 to TRBJ2-7; no reliable D call. The germline V gene encodes CDR1 SGHAT and CDR2 FQNNGV. This CDR3 has 12 residues. CDR3 nucleotides: TGTACCAGCAGCTGTACTACTTACGAGCAGTACTTC. Amino acid sequence: CTSSCTTYEQYF.

This clonotype was seen more than once but under ten times. A read error may explain this, as a much larger clone is one base away. This chain uses TRBV28 with TRBJ2-1; TRBD2 agrees at 8 bases. The CDR3 totals 15 residues. Germline CDR1 and CDR2: MDHEN and SYDVKM. CDR3 DNA sequence: TGTGTCAGCAGCCGACGGGAGGGTGTAGGCAATGAGCAGTTCTTC. It yields the protein CVSSRREGVGNEQFF.

As regards this clonotype: Since the CDR3 does not end with the conserved phenylalanine or tryptophan, this likely comes from a read error. The rearrangement links TRBV11-2 to TRBJ1-1; D is possibly TRBD1 (6 bases). The CDR3 runs 15 residues. CDR1 SGHAT and CDR2 FQNNGV come from the germline V gene. V was trimmed by 5 bases and J by 7 bases, leaving 20 bases between them. The DNA for the CDR3 is TGTGCCAGCAGCCGCGAACAGGGAGCGTCGTTTGAAGCTTTCTTA. It is translated as CASSREQGASFEAFL.

Comments on this clonotype: One end of the junction varies from germline; a read error may be responsible. This chain links TRBV11-1 with TRBJ2-7; D perhaps matches TRBD2 (5 bases). The germline V gene encodes CDR1 SGHAT and CDR2 FQDESV (reference sequence). The CDR3 runs to 14 residues. The CDR3 reads CASSLDLVGVEQYF. In DNA form, the CDR3 reads TGTGCCAGCAGCTTAGACCTAGTGGGAGTCGAGCAATACTTC.

This clonotype appeared a few times. The chain links TRBV20-1 to TRBJ1-1; perhaps TRBD1 as D (5 bases). Trimming took off 0 bases at V and 0 bases at J, with 17 bases between the two ends. Germline V lookup: CDR1 DFQATT, CDR2 SNEGSKA (reference sequence). CDR3 size: 17 residues. Here the CDR3 reads CSARDGARRRMNTEAFF. CDR3 coding DNA: TGCAGTGCTAGAGATGGGGCCCGACGGCGGATGAACACTGAAGCTTTCTTT.

Turning to this clonotype: A much larger clone differs by one base, so this may be a read error. The rearrangement links TRBV5-4 to TRBJ2-1, with D perhaps matching TRBD1 (7 bases). V lost 0 bases and J lost 8, with 15 bases in between. Germline V lookup: CDR1 SGHNT, CDR2 YYREEE (reference sequence). The CDR3 is made up of 15 amino acids. The CDR3 DNA follows: TGTGCCAGCAGCTTGGGGGGCAGGGGGGTAGATGAGCAGTTCTTC. The encoded protein is CASSLGGRGVDEQFF.

The V gene is TRBV29-1, the J gene TRBJ1-1; perhaps TRBD1 as D (6 bases). Trimming left V 7 bases short and J 10 bases short, with 19 bases between. CDR3 length: 12 amino acids. Germline V lookup: CDR1 SQVTM, CDR2 ANQGSEA. The CDR3 sequence is CSADPGGSGAFF. CDR3 nucleotides: TGCAGCGCTGATCCGGGGGGCTCTGGAGCTTTCTTT.